These 23 T cell receptor beta chains originate from one sample sequenced in a study of cytomegalovirus exposure and HLA in healthy donors. This PCR relied on a set of 60 Vbeta primers and 13 Jbeta primers. Produced via immunoSEQ multiplex PCR; TCRdb's table is partial and in-frame only. This sample has 90,000 to 120,000 clones; 79% occur once, and the top ten carry about 3%. The sample consisted of PBMCs. These receptors were collected from a woman between 40 and 50 years old in good health and CMV-seronegative.

The V gene is TRBV9, the J gene TRBJ1-4; 8 bases match TRBD1. The CDR3 totals 15 residues. In germline, CDR1 is SGDLS, CDR2 YYNGEE. Trimming removed 0 bases from V and 7 bases from J; junction bases left unmatched: 5. The CDR3 loop is CASSVAGTGGEKLFF. The CDR3 region has the DNA TGTGCCAGCAGCGTAGCGGGAACAGGGGGTGAAAAACTGTTTTTT.

The V gene is TRBV15, the J gene TRBJ2-7, with D maybe TRBD1 (5 bases). The CDR3 is made up of 18 amino acids. Deletions cut 0 bases from V and 3 bases from J, with 21 bases between. Germline V lookup: CDR1 LNHNV, CDR2 YYDKDF (reference sequence). DNA of the CDR3: TGTGCCACCAGCAGAGATCTCTGGGGCAAGATCGGAGTCTACGAGCAGTACTTC. Protein product: CATSRDLWGKIGVYEQYF. Full variable domain (missing parts from reference TRBV15 and TRBJ2-7): DAMVIQNPRYQVTQFGKPVTLSCSQTLNHNVMYWYQQKSSQAPKLLFHYYDKDFNNEADTPDNFQSRRPNTSFCFLDIRSPGLGDTAMYLCATSRDLWGKIGVYEQYFGPGTRLTVT.

V and J are TRBV18 and TRBJ1-4; D is unclear. The germline V and J ends were trimmed by 0 bases and 4 bases, with 12 bases remaining between them. Germline-derived CDR1 and CDR2 are KGHSH and LQKENI. This CDR3 spans 16 amino acids. CDR3: CASSPPRGHSNEKLFF. The CDR3 region has the DNA TGTGCCAGCTCACCACCGCGGGGTCATAGTAATGAAAAACTGTTTTTT. Filled out from reference TRBV18 and TRBJ1-4, the complete variable domain reads NAGVMQNPRHLVRRRGQEARLRCSPMKGHSHVYWYRQLPEEGLKFMVYLQKENIIDESGMPKERFSAEFPKEGPSILRIQQVVRGDSAAYFCASSPPRGHSNEKLFFGSGTQLSVL.

This chain joins TRBV7-2 and TRBJ2-7, with 9 nucleotides matching TRBD2. J lost 7 bases, V lost 3 bases, and 7 bases had no gene match. Germline CDR1 and CDR2: SGHTA and FQGNSA. The CDR3 totals 14 residues. Written as DNA, the CDR3 is TGTGCCAGCAGCTTGGATCTAGCGGGGTGGGAGCAGTACTTC. This encodes CASSLDLAGWEQYF. Together with reference TRBV7-2 and TRBJ2-7, the CDR3 gives the full variable domain: GAGVSQSPSNKVTEKGKDVELRCDPISGHTALYWYRQSLGQGLEFLIYFQGNSAPDKSGLPSDRFSAERTGGSVSTLTIQRTQQEDSAVYLCASSLDLAGWEQYFGPGTRLTVT.

V and J are TRBV2 and TRBJ1-2; TRBD1 agrees at 9 bases. V lost 6 bases to trimming and J lost 4 bases; unmatched junction nucleotides: 12. The CDR3 length is 16 residues. CDR1 SNHLY and CDR2 FYNNEI come from the germline V gene. The CDR3 sequence: CASRGQGATLRYGYTF. CDR3 in DNA: TGTGCCAGCAGGGGACAGGGTGCTACCCTACGCTATGGCTACACCTTC.

J is TRBJ2-4 and V is TRBV6-5, with D possibly TRBD1 on 7 matching bases. V lost 5 bases and J lost 3, with 14 bases in between. This CDR3 has 15 residues. CDR1 is MNHEY, CDR2 SVGAGI, per germline. The CDR3 region is CASSTTGTGKNIQYF. The CDR3 DNA sequence: TGTGCCAGCAGTACGACAGGGACTGGCAAAAACATTCAGTACTTC.

The chain employs TRBV7-8 and TRBJ2-7; 7 bases match TRBD1. Germline V CDR1 and CDR2: SGHVS, FQNEAQ. The CDR3 contains 15 residues. V trimming: 5 bases; J trimming: 4 bases; junction bases outside the gene matches: 11. The CDR3 loop is CASSHDRVGGYEQYF. Written as DNA, the CDR3 is TGTGCCAGCAGCCATGACAGGGTTGGTGGGTACGAGCAGTACTTC.

The genes are TRBV7-2 and TRBJ1-2; TRBD1 matches at 9 bases. The V gene's germline CDR1 is SGHTA and CDR2 FQGNSA. The CDR3 totals 14 residues. Trimming at V came to 1 base and at J to 7 bases, leaving 4 bases not matched to a gene. The CDR3 sequence: CASSLEGTGLGYTF. Written as DNA, the CDR3 is TGTGCCAGCAGCTTAGAAGGGACAGGGCTTGGCTACACCTTC.

Worth noting for this clone: Within the sample, other DNA sequences also encode this same CDR3. The chain is built from TRBV7-9 and TRBJ2-3; a weak D match, TRBD2 (6 bases). CDR3 length: 16 amino acids. With 0 bases removed from V and 2 bases from J, the gap between germline ends came to 12 bases. Germline CDR1 and CDR2: SEHNR and FQNEAQ (reference sequence). The CDR3 coding sequence is TGTGCCAGCAGCTTAGCGGTTGCGGGAAACACAGATACGCAGTATTTT. It codes for CASSLAVAGNTDTQYF.

This chain links TRBV27 with TRBJ1-2; 7 nucleotides match TRBD1. From germline, CDR1 is MNHEY and CDR2 SMNVEV (reference sequence). V was clipped by 6 bases and J by 6 bases; unmatched bases: 7. The CDR3 is made up of 13 amino acids. The CDR3: CASRKTGTDGYTF. CDR3 DNA: TGTGCCAGCAGAAAGACAGGGACGGATGGCTACACCTTC.

The V call is TRBV7-2, the J call TRBJ1-1; TRBD1 might be the D (6 bases). This CDR3 region has 14 residues. Germline V gives CDR1 SGHTA, CDR2 FQGNSA. The ends were cut back, 4 bases at V and 3 bases at J, with 12 bases in the middle. The CDR3 coding sequence is TGTGCCAGCAGCTCAACAGGGTGGGACACTGAAGCTTTCTTT. Its protein product is CASSSTGWDTEAFF.

With respect to this clone: The germline gene is not matched at one end of the junction; a read error may be the cause. The rearrangement joins TRBV15 to TRBJ1-5; 8 positions agree with TRBD1. Germline lookup yields CDR1 LNHNV and CDR2 YYDKDF (reference sequence). This CDR3 contains 17 residues. CDR3 in DNA: TGTGCCACCAGAAGAGGGGTCGACAGGGGCCGGGATCAGCCCCAGCATTTT. Protein product: CATRRGVDRGRDQPQHF. The complete variable domain, with remaining parts taken from reference TRBV15 and TRBJ1-5, reads DAMVIQNPRYQVTQFGKPVTLSCSQTLNHNVMYWYQQKSSQAPKLLFHYYDKDFNNEADTPDNFQSRRPNTSFCFLDIRSPGLGDTAMYLCATRRGVDRGRDQPQHFGDGTRLSIL.

The gene calls are TRBV4-1 and TRBJ2-1; D unclear. Per germline, CDR1 MGHRA and CDR2 YSYEKL. The V end lost 4 bases, the J end lost 6 bases, and 16 bases lay between the germline ends. The CDR3 runs to 15 residues. The CDR3 nucleotides are TGCGCCAGCAGCCTACAGACCGGCTCATTCAATGAGCAGTTCTTC. Amino acid sequence: CASSLQTGSFNEQFF.

The chain is built from TRBV4-2 and TRBJ1-2, with 8 bases matching TRBD1. This CDR3 has 15 amino acids. V dropped 1 base and J dropped 8; count of bases not matched to a gene: 9. Germline CDR1 reads LGHNA; CDR2 reads YNFKEQ. The CDR3 DNA follows: TGTGCCAGCAGCCAAGGGGTGGACAGGGCGGACGGCTACACCTTC. As protein: CASSQGVDRADGYTF.

This chain connects TRBV6-1 to TRBJ1-2; a weak D match, TRBD1 (6 bases). The V and J ends lost 0 bases and 5 bases respectively, with 16 bases between them. From germline, CDR1 is MNHNS and CDR2 SASEGT. This CDR3 has 16 residues. CDR3 sequence reads: CASSEALGASGYGYTF. The CDR3 DNA reads as TGTGCCAGCAGTGAAGCTCTGGGGGCCTCTGGATATGGCTACACCTTC.

The chain recombines TRBV9 with TRBJ2-3, with 7 bases that match TRBD2. CDR1 SGDLS and CDR2 YYNGEE come from the germline V gene. J lost 1 base, V lost 7 bases, and 6 bases had no gene match. The CDR3 sequence is 14 residues long. CDR3 residues: CASGRAGGTDTQYF. The CDR3 nucleotides are TGTGCCAGCGGGCGGGCGGGAGGCACAGATACGCAGTATTTT.

The chain has TRBV7-8 and TRBJ2-3, with 14 bases lining up with TRBD2. V lost 3 bases to trimming and J lost 2 bases; unmatched junction nucleotides: 10. The CDR3 is made up of 19 amino acids. Germline V CDR1 and CDR2: SGHVS, FQNEAQ. The chain's CDR3 is CASSLGRTSGGPNTDTQYF. The CDR3 DNA follows: TGTGCCAGCAGCTTGGGTAGGACTAGCGGGGGGCCAAACACAGATACGCAGTATTTT.

The chain has TRBV19 and TRBJ1-5; tentatively, D is TRBD1 (6 bases). Trimming removed 5 bases at V and 7 bases at J, with 12 bases between. The CDR3 consists of 13 residues. The germline CDR1 and CDR2 sequences are LNHDA and SQIVND (reference sequence). CDR3 protein: CASSLQGGQPQHF. CDR3 DNA sequence: TGTGCCAGTAGTCTACAGGGCGGGCAGCCCCAGCATTTT. Using reference TRBV19 and TRBJ1-5 for the parts outside the CDR3, the full variable domain is DGGITQSPKYLFRKEGQNVTLSCEQNLNHDAMYWYRQDPGQGLRLIYYSQIVNDFQKGDIAEGYSVSREKKESFPLTVTSAQKNPTAFYLCASSLQGGQPQHFGDGTRLSIL.

The chain employs TRBV2 and TRBJ1-2; unclear D gene. V was pared by 0 bases and J by 3 bases, with 11 bases between. From germline, CDR1 is SNHLY and CDR2 FYNNEI. The CDR3 is made up of 15 amino acids. CDR3 in DNA: TGTGCCAGCAGTGAAGCGCTTGGGCAGCACTATGGCTACACCTTC. Protein: CASSEALGQHYGYTF.

The chain is built from TRBV27 and TRBJ2-1; D might be TRBD2 (5 bases). The V end lost 3 bases, the J end lost 6 bases, and 24 bases lay between the germline ends. CDR1 and CDR2 from the germline V gene are MNHEY and SMNVEV (reference sequence). The CDR3 has 18 amino acids. The CDR3 region has the DNA TGTGCCAGCAGTTTTGATCCGGGGAGAGGGCCCAATAGCAATGAGCAGTTCTTC. It yields the protein CASSFDPGRGPNSNEQFF.

This chain joins TRBV2 and TRBJ2-1; 14 positions match TRBD2. The ends lost 6 bases at V and 9 bases at J; junction bases unmatched: 7. The CDR3 consists of 15 residues. Per the germline V gene, CDR1 is SNHLY and CDR2 is FYNNEI. CDR3: CASSATSGRAAEQFF. For the CDR3, the DNA is TGTGCCAGCAGCGCGACTAGCGGGAGGGCCGCTGAGCAGTTCTTC.

This clone showed up just a few times. The chain joins TRBV7-6 to TRBJ1-4; unclear D gene. The V and J ends lost 5 bases and 8 bases respectively, with 9 bases between them. There are 12 residues in the CDR3. Germline V lookup: CDR1 SGHVS, CDR2 FNYEAQ. The CDR3 coding sequence is TGTGCCAGCAGCCTCCCAGCGGAAAAACTGTTTTTT. Its translation: CASSLPAEKLFF.

This clone has only one observation. This rearrangement joins TRBV5-5 to TRBJ1-1, with 8 bases that match TRBD1. There are 15 residues in the CDR3. The germline V gene has CDR1 SGHKS and CDR2 YYEKEE (reference sequence). V trimming: 4 bases; J trimming: 5 bases; junction bases outside the gene matches: 10. This CDR3 reads CASSPLDREGTEAFF. DNA of the CDR3: TGTGCCAGCAGCCCACTGGACAGGGAAGGGACTGAAGCTTTCTTT. The full variable domain, in which reference TRBV5-5 and TRBJ1-1 provide the parts outside the CDR3, is DAGVTQSPTHLIKTRGQQVTLRCSPISGHKSVSWYQQVLGQGPQFIFQYYEKEERGRGNFPDRFSARQFPNYSSELNVNALLLGDSALYLCASSPLDREGTEAFFGQGTRLTVV.